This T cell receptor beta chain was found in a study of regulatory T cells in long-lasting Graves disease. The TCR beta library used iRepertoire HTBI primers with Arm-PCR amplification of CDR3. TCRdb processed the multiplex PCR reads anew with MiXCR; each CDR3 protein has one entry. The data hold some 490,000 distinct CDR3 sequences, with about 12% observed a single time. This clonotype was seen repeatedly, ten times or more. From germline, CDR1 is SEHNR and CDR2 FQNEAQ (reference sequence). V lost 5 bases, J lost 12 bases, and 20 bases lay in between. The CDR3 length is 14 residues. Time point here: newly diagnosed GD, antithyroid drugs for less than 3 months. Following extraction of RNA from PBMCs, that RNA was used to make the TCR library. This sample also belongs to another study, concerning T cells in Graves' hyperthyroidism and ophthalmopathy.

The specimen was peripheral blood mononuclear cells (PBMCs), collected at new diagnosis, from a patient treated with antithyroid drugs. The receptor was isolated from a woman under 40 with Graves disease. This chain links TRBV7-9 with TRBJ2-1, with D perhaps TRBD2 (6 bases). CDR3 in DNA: TGTGCCAGCAGCGCGGAGACTAGTGTGAGCACGCAGTTCTTC. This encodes CASSAETSVSTQFF.